These T cell receptor beta chains were read from a single sample in a study of T cell responses to AZD1222 COVID-19 vaccine. Libraries were prepared by immunoSEQ multiplex PCR; TCRdb keeps only in-frame clonotypes and omits some of them. Among tens of thousands of clones, 85% were seen once, and the ten largest hold 15% to 20%. The sequenced sample was peripheral blood, obtained on day 0 of AZD1222 vaccination. The receptors were gathered from an adult in good health. The CDR3 runs from the conserved cysteine through the conserved F or W. A D gene is named only where the DNA matches it firmly. Size is omitted from some rows. Given values are once, few, many or a class for expanded clones.

CDR3aa	CDR3nt	abundance	d_gene	v_gene	j_gene
CASSYEGRGTEAFF	TGTGCCAGCAGCTATGAGGGAAGGGGGACTGAAGCTTTCTTT	.	.	TRBV6-5	TRBJ1-1
CASSRDRGGSNQPQHF	TGTGCCAGCAGCCGGGACAGGGGCGGGAGCAATCAGCCCCAGCATTTT	.	TRBD1	TRBV7-8	TRBJ1-5
CASSRTGITYEQYF	TGTGCCAGCAGCCGTACAGGGATCACCTACGAGCAGTACTTC	few	.	TRBV3-1/TRBV3-2	TRBJ2-7
CASSYRATGGALPQHF	TGTGCCAGCAGTTACAGAGCGACAGGGGGCGCATTGCCCCAGCATTTT	.	TRBD1	TRBV6-5	TRBJ1-5
CASSLEWGTEAFF	TGCGCCAGCAGCTTGGAGTGGGGTACTGAAGCTTTCTTT	.	.	TRBV5-1	TRBJ1-1
CASSARQGASRETQYF	TGTGCCAGCAGCGCCCGACAGGGGGCGTCAAGAGAGACCCAGTACTTC	.	TRBD1	TRBV3-1/TRBV3-2	TRBJ2-5
CASSQDRNPGVEQYF	TGTGCCAGCAGCCAAGATAGGAACCCGGGGGTCGAGCAGTACTTC	.	.	TRBV4-2	TRBJ2-7
CASSPRASGVSTDTQYF	TGTGCCAGCAGCCCGCGGGCCAGCGGGGTTAGCACAGATACGCAGTATTTT	.	TRBD2	TRBV5-6	TRBJ2-3
CASSWGTGNGYTF	TGTGCCAGCAGCTGGGGGACAGGGAATGGCTACACCTTC	.	TRBD1	TRBV5-6	TRBJ1-2
CASRPGERSNTEAFF	TGTGCCAGCAGGCCGGGAGAAAGAAGCAACACTGAAGCTTTCTTT	.	.	TRBV3-1/TRBV3-2	TRBJ1-1
CASSLSAQGGNNSPLHF	TGCGCCAGCAGCTTGTCTGCGCAGGGAGGGAATAATTCACCCCTCCACTTT	.	.	TRBV5-1	TRBJ1-6
CASSTPGLKNEQFF	TGTGCCAGCAGCACCCCGGGACTAAAAAATGAGCAGTTCTTC	few	TRBD2	TRBV7-3	TRBJ2-1
CASSVGQYYEQYF	TGTGCCAGCAGTGTCGGGCAGTACTACGAGCAGTACTTC	.	.	TRBV27	TRBJ2-7
CASSLRDNSPLHF	TGTGCCAGCAGCTTAAGGGATAATTCACCCCTCCACTTT	.	.	TRBV11-3	TRBJ1-6
CASRGDRGHFISNQPQHF	TGTGCCAGTAGAGGGGACAGGGGGCATTTTATAAGCAATCAGCCCCAGCATTTT	.	TRBD1	TRBV19	TRBJ1-5
CASSEARRGNYEQYF	TGTGCCAGCAGTGAAGCGCGTCGGGGGAATTACGAGCAGTACTTC	.	.	TRBV2	TRBJ2-7
CASSPSRTPNEQFF	TGCGCCAGCAGCCCTTCGAGGACCCCCAATGAGCAGTTCTTC	.	.	TRBV5-1	TRBJ2-1
CASSQDYQGVTNEKLFF	TGCGCCAGCAGCCAAGATTACCAGGGTGTGACTAATGAAAAACTGTTTTTT	.	.	TRBV4-1	TRBJ1-4
CAWNHRDAGYEQYF	TGTGCCTGGAATCACAGGGACGCGGGGTACGAGCAGTACTTC	.	.	TRBV30	TRBJ2-7
CASSPGTGGADQPQHF	TGTGCCAGCAGCCCCGGGACAGGGGGAGCCGATCAGCCCCAGCATTTT	.	TRBD1	TRBV5-6	TRBJ1-5
CASSLETGPLGYTF	TGTGCCAGCAGTTTAGAGACAGGGCCCCTTGGCTACACCTTC	.	TRBD1	TRBV28	TRBJ1-2
CASRPTGPGAGELFF	TGTGCCAGCAGACCGACAGGACCTGGCGCCGGGGAGCTGTTTTTT	.	.	TRBV6-5	TRBJ2-2
CASSHDLVGTEKLFF	TGTGCCAGCAGTCACGACTTGGTGGGGACTGAAAAACTGTTTTTT	.	.	TRBV28	TRBJ1-4
CASSLPPSYEQFF	TGTGCCAGCAGCCTTCCTCCCTCTTATGAGCAGTTCTTC	.	.	TRBV6-5	TRBJ2-1
CAISERGDLHEQFF	TGTGCCATCAGTGAGAGGGGAGACCTCCATGAGCAGTTCTTC	.	.	TRBV10-3	TRBJ2-1
CASSQGFGGGQPQHF	TGTGCCAGCAGCCAAGGTTTCGGGGGGGGCCAGCCCCAGCATTTT	.	.	TRBV3-1/TRBV3-2	TRBJ1-5
CASSSQGHYGYTF	TGTGCCAGTAGTTCACAGGGGCACTATGGCTACACCTTC	.	TRBD1	TRBV19	TRBJ1-2
CASSPLAGANTGELFF	TGTGCCAGCAGTCCCCTAGCGGGAGCGAACACCGGGGAGCTGTTTTTT	.	TRBD2	TRBV27	TRBJ2-2
CASSLRTSLYNEQFF	TGTGCCAGCAGCCTACGGACTAGCCTCTACAATGAGCAGTTCTTC	.	TRBD2	TRBV14	TRBJ2-1
CASSFIPSETQYF	TGTGCCAGCAGCTTTATTCCTTCCGAGACCCAGTACTTC	few	.	TRBV7-9	TRBJ2-5
CASSEAGTGFFTDTQYF	TGTGCCAGCAGTGAAGCCGGGACAGGGTTTTTCACAGATACGCAGTATTTT	.	TRBD1	TRBV6-1	TRBJ2-3
CASSQEVQVRTGELFF	TGTGCCAGCAGCCAAGAAGTGCAGGTTCGCACCGGGGAGCTGTTTTTT	.	.	TRBV4-2	TRBJ2-2
CASSLGPGGSGNTIYF	TGCGCCAGCAGCTTGGGTCCAGGGGGTTCCGGAAACACCATATATTTT	.	TRBD1	TRBV5-1	TRBJ1-3
CASSLTGVGNTIYF	TGCGCCAGCAGCTTGACAGGGGTTGGAAACACCATATATTTT	few	TRBD1	TRBV5-1	TRBJ1-3